Listed below are T cell receptor beta chains from one sample, sequenced in a study of blood T cells in healthy people across ages. TCRdb ran MiXCR on the 5' RACE reads and lists one entry per CDR3 protein. The table includes about 1,500,000 distinct CDR3 sequences, roughly 40% detected once. Input material: blood. These TCRs come from a woman aged 18-29 years in good health. Each CDR3 is given with its conserved first and last residue. Fields, in order: J gene, V gene, clone size, D gene, CDR3 DNA, CDR3 protein. A D gene is named only where the DNA matches it firmly. Clone size, where shown, is once, few, many, or a class for clones that have expanded.

TRBJ1-6,TRBV5-1,.,.,TGCGCCAGCAGCCCACAGACAGCGCGCTCCTATAATTCACCCCTCCACTTT,CASSPQTARSYNSPLHF
TRBJ2-2,TRBV20-1,few,TRBD2,TGCAGTGCCCAGACTAGCGGGGCTAACACCGGGGAGCTGTTTTTT,CSAQTSGANTGELFF
TRBJ1-2,TRBV29-1,.,.,TGCAGCGCCGGACGGAGGGGTCAGGAAGTCTACACCTTC,CSAGRRGQEVYTF
TRBJ2-1,TRBV10-3,.,TRBD2,TGTGCCATCAGCAGGACTAGCGGGAGTACTTACAATGAGCAGTTCTTC,CAISRTSGSTYNEQFF
TRBJ2-3,TRBV6-1,.,.,TGTGCCAGCAGTGAGCGGAGGGCTAGCACAGATACGCAGTATTTT,CASSERRASTDTQYF
TRBJ2-1,TRBV4-1,.,.,TGCGCCAGCAACCAAGATGAAAGCTACAATGAGCAGTTCTTC,CASNQDESYNEQFF
TRBJ1-2,TRBV6-5,few,.,TGTGCCAGCGGGGGCCGAAACTATGGCTACACCTTC,CASGGRNYGYTF
TRBJ2-7,TRBV3-1,.,.,TGTGCCAGCAGCCAAGTACCCAGGACCTACGAGCAGTACTTC,CASSQVPRTYEQYF
TRBJ2-5,TRBV15,once,.,TGTGCCACCAGCAGAGATAATTGGCGGGCGGGGCTCCAAGAGACCCAGTACTTC,CATSRDNWRAGLQETQYF
TRBJ1-2,TRBV6-1,.,TRBD1,TGTGCCAGCAGTCCCCTGACAGGGCCCTCGAACAACTATGGCTACACCTTC,CASSPLTGPSNNYGYTF
TRBJ2-3,TRBV10-3,.,.,TGTGCCATCAGTTCGTTCCGGGACTTTACCGGAGATACGCAGTATTTT,CAISSFRDFTGDTQYF
TRBJ2-4,TRBV20-1,many,.,TGCAGTGCTCGAGAAAGAGCCAAAAACATTCAGTACTTC,CSARERAKNIQYF
TRBJ1-2,TRBV28,.,.,TGTGCCAGCAGTTTATCCCAGGGGCGATACGATGGCTACACCTTC,CASSLSQGRYDGYTF
TRBJ2-3,TRBV12-3/TRBV12-4,.,.,TGTGCCAGCAGTTTATTCGGTTCGAGACTACCTAATACGCAGTATTTT,CASSLFGSRLPNTQYF
TRBJ1-2,TRBV7-9,.,.,TGTGCCAGCAGCCCCCCGGACCGCTATGGCTACACCTTC,CASSPPDRYGYTF
TRBJ2-5,TRBV2,.,.,TGTGCCAGCAGTGAATCTGGGGGCCTCAAGGCAGAGACCCAGTACTTC,CASSESGGLKAETQYF
TRBJ1-2,TRBV12-3/TRBV12-4,.,.,TGTGCCAGCAGCTTAAGTGGGTATAACTATGGCTACACCTTC,CASSLSGYNYGYTF
TRBJ2-5,TRBV7-2,few,TRBD1,TGTGCCAGCAGCTTAGGGGAATTAGGGGGCGAGTACTTC,CASSLGELGGEYF
TRBJ2-5,TRBV6-4,.,.,TGCGCCAGCAGTCCTTCCAAGGGTGCGACCCAGTACTTC,CASSPSKGATQYF
TRBJ2-1,TRBV20-1,.,.,TGCAGTGCTAGCGGGACGAACTACAATGAGCAGTTCTTC,CSASGTNYNEQFF
TRBJ2-7,TRBV4-1,.,TRBD2,TGCGCCAGCAGCCCCGGACTAGTTTTCTACGAGCAGTACTTC,CASSPGLVFYEQYF
TRBJ1-1,TRBV20-1,.,.,TGCAGTGCCTCGGACGGAAGGGAGACTGAAGCTTTCTTT,CSASDGRETEAFF
TRBJ2-3,TRBV10-3,.,.,TGTGCCATCAGGCGAGCGGACACAGATACGCAGTATTTT,CAIRRADTDTQYF
TRBJ1-2,TRBV10-3,many,.,TGTGCCATCAGCGTCGACAGCTATGGCTACACCTTC,CAISVDSYGYTF
TRBJ1-2,TRBV30,.,.,TGTGCCTGGAAACCCCCCGCCAGAATCGGCACCTTC,CAWKPPARIGTF
TRBJ1-1,TRBV7-9,.,.,TGTGCCAGCAGCTTAACAGGGCTCCACACTGAAGCTTTCTTT,CASSLTGLHTEAFF
TRBJ1-4,TRBV10-3,.,.,TGTGCCATCAGTGATGGGGGGACAACTAATGAAAAACTGTTTTTT,CAISDGGTTNEKLFF
TRBJ2-7,TRBV20-1,.,.,TGCAGTGCTAGTACCATCCCGGGACTTTACGAGCAGTACTTC,CSASTIPGLYEQYF
TRBJ2-5,TRBV20-1,.,.,TGCAGTGCTAGAGGGCAGACTAGGGGAGCAGCCCAGTACTTC,CSARGQTRGAAQYF
TRBJ2-2,TRBV5-1,.,.,TGCGCCAGCAGCTGGGGGACCACCGGGGAGCTGTTTTTT,CASSWGTTGELFF
TRBJ2-1,TRBV25-1,.,TRBD1,TGTGCCAGCAGTGGGACAGGTTTGGATGAGCAGTTCTTC,CASSGTGLDEQFF
TRBJ1-1,TRBV20-1,few,.,TGCAGTGCTAGAGAAGGGACGGGGAACACTGAAGCTTTCTTT,CSAREGTGNTEAFF
TRBJ2-5,TRBV27,.,.,TGTGCCAGCAGTTTATCGTACGGGCCCCAAGAGACCCAGTACTTC,CASSLSYGPQETQYF
TRBJ1-6,TRBV6-5,few,TRBD1,TGTGCCAGCAGTTACAGTACCGTAGGGACAGCAATTTCACCCCTCCACTTT,CASSYSTVGTAISPLHF
TRBJ2-7,TRBV7-2,.,.,TGTGCCAGAGCAAGCAACATGGGAGCCCCTCAACCTGAGCAGTACTTC,CARASNMGAPQPEQYF
TRBJ2-4,TRBV14,.,.,TGTGCCAGCAGCCAAGATTACGCTGTCCACAATCTAGCCAAAAACATTCAGTACTTC,CASSQDYAVHNLAKNIQYF
TRBJ1-2,TRBV3-1,.,.,TGTGCCAGCAGCCAAGGGCCCATCCCTCACACCTTC,CASSQGPIPHTF
TRBJ2-5,TRBV3-1,.,TRBD1,TGTGCCAGCAGCCAAGAGTTCACAGGGGGCCGAGAGACCCAGTACTTC,CASSQEFTGGRETQYF
TRBJ2-3,TRBV20-1,.,.,TGCAGTGCGTCACTCTTAGTTGGCTTGAGCACAGATACGCAGTATTTT,CSASLLVGLSTDTQYF
TRBJ2-3,TRBV6-1,.,.,TGTGCCAGCAGCCCACTTTCGGGGACAACTAGCACAGATACGCAGTATTTT,CASSPLSGTTSTDTQYF
TRBJ2-4,TRBV4-1,.,TRBD1,TGCGCCAGCAGCCAAGAGGGACAGGCTAACTCCGGATTAGCCAAAAACATTCAGTACTTC,CASSQEGQANSGLAKNIQYF
TRBJ2-4,TRBV24-1,few,.,TGTGCCACCAGTCCCTCCGGCCAAAACATTCAGTACTTC,CATSPSGQNIQYF